The entry below gives a single TCR beta chain sequence along with its context. Time point defined: pretreatment peripheral blood. Patients suffered from locally advanced or metastatic urothelial carcinoma. The data were taken from a study of PD-L1 blockade in urothelial cancer. Synthetic spike-ins, TCR analog templates, were added into each PCR. The assay was immunoSEQ multiplex PCR, and TCRdb's table has in-frame clones only and misses some. The data show about 37,000 clones, around 82% seen once. After removal of 5 bases from V and 6 bases from J, the junction contained 4 bases not matched to a gene. Germline V gives CDR1 MNHEY, CDR2 SMNVEV (reference sequence). The CDR3 length is 13 residues.

The chain has TRBV27 and TRBJ1-5; TRBD1 aligns across 7 bases. The receptor was derived from a man aged 60-69 years with urothelial cancer. The starting material was PBMCs, obtained around atezolizumab (anti-PD-L1) treatment. CDR3 nucleotide sequence: TGTGCCAGCAGTCAGGGGGGAGGTCAGCCCCAGCATTTT. Translating it yields CASSQGGGQPQHF.